The 10 T cell receptor beta chains below come from one sample, sequenced in a study of T cell responses to AZD1222 COVID-19 vaccine. Using immunoSEQ multiplex PCR, the repertoire was profiled, and TCRdb retains in-frame clones only, with some absent. Found here are roughly 120,000 clones, around 89% of them singletons; the top ten hold about 7.4%. Sequencing was performed on peripheral blood, taken 28 days after the second AZD1222 dose. The receptors originated from an adult who received the AZD1222 COVID-19 vaccine.

This clone came up once. V is TRBV24-1 and J is TRBJ2-1; TRBD2 matches at 13 bases. Germline loops: CDR1 KGHDR, CDR2 SFDVKD. With 4 bases clipped from V and 4 bases from J, the junction kept 3 bases outside the gene matches. CDR3 length: 16 amino acids. The CDR3 loop reads CATSDPTSGRYNEQFF. CDR3 bases: TGTGCCACCAGTGACCCGACTAGCGGGAGGTACAATGAGCAGTTCTTC.

The DNA of the CDR3 is TGTGCCAGCGGGTTGGGGGGACAGGGGGCATGGGAGCAGTACTTC. This encodes CASGLGGQGAWEQYF. The gene calls are TRBV6-5 and TRBJ2-7; 12 nucleotides line up with TRBD1. V was pared by 8 bases and J by 7 bases, with 12 bases of the junction left unmatched. This CDR3 spans 15 amino acids. CDR1 and CDR2 from the germline V gene are MNHEY and SVGAGI.

The rearrangement uses TRBV11-1 and TRBJ2-7, with 7 bases that match TRBD2. The V gene end was trimmed by 5 bases and the J gene end by 6 bases; junction bases not matched to a gene: 13. Per the germline V gene, CDR1 is SGHAT and CDR2 is FQDESV (reference sequence). The CDR3 has 15 amino acids. DNA of the CDR3: TGTGCCAGCAGCAGTCATGCGGGACTATCGTCCGAGCAGTACTTC. Protein: CASSSHAGLSSEQYF. Complete variable domain (other parts from reference TRBV11-1 and TRBJ2-7): EAEVAQSPRYKITEKSQAVAFWCDPISGHATLYWYRQILGQGPELLVQFQDESVVDDSQLPKDRFSAERLKGVDSTLKIQPAELGDSAMYLCASSSHAGLSSEQYFGPGTRLTVT.

V gene TRBV11-2 combines with J gene TRBJ2-3, with a tentative D call TRBD1 (7 bases). This CDR3 is built from 14 residues. Trimming stripped 5 bases from V and 5 bases from J, with 14 bases between. Germline assignment: CDR1 SGHAT and CDR2 FQNNGV. The CDR3 region has the DNA TGTGCCAGCAGCCCACAGGGGAGGAGAGATACGCAGTATTTT. It encodes CASSPQGRRDTQYF. The full variable domain, in which reference TRBV11-2 and TRBJ2-3 provide the parts outside the CDR3, is EAGVAQSPRYKIIEKRQSVAFWCNPISGHATLYWYQQILGQGPKLLIQFQNNGVVDDSQLPKDRFSAERLKGVDSTLKIQPAKLEDSAVYLCASSPQGRRDTQYFGPGTRLTVL.

The V and J genes are TRBV15 and TRBJ2-5; 8 positions agree with TRBD1. The length of the CDR3 is 16 residues. Per the germline V gene, CDR1 is LNHNV and CDR2 is YYDKDF (reference sequence). With V trimmed by 5 bases and J by 1 base, 9 bases remained unmatched. The CDR3 here is CATSPRPRGLQETQYF. The CDR3 DNA sequence: TGTGCCACCAGCCCAAGACCCAGGGGGCTCCAAGAGACCCAGTACTTC.

This clone was counted a few times. V is TRBV7-8 and J is TRBJ1-1, with a possible D match to TRBD1 (5 bases). The germline V and J ends were trimmed by 5 bases and 0 bases, with 16 bases remaining between them. Germline loops: CDR1 SGHVS, CDR2 FQNEAQ. CDR3 size: 16 residues. As DNA, the CDR3 is TGTGCCAGCAGCGCCCAGGGACGGGGGATGAACACTGAAGCTTTCTTT. Protein sequence: CASSAQGRGMNTEAFF.

The chain links TRBV5-1 to TRBJ2-3; TRBD2 agrees at 7 bases. The CDR3 totals 15 residues. Germline V gene sequence: CDR1 SGHRS, CDR2 YFSETQ. V gave up 0 bases and J gave up 4 bases; unmatched junction bases: 5. DNA for the CDR3: TGCGCCAGCAGCTTGGTTGGGAGGGGCTCAGATACGCAGTATTTT. This translates into CASSLVGRGSDTQYF.

As DNA, the CDR3 is TGCGCCAGCAGCTTGTCAGTCAACACTGAAGCTTTCTTT. Its protein product is CASSLSVNTEAFF. The chain joins TRBV5-1 to TRBJ1-1; D is unclear. The germline CDR1 and CDR2 sequences are SGHRS and YFSETQ. Trimming cost V 1 base and J 2 bases, with 6 bases left between them. The CDR3 length is 13 residues.

The chain is built from TRBV5-8 and TRBJ2-6; D could derive from TRBD1 or TRBD2 (5 bases each). CDR3 length: 20 residues. In germline, CDR1 is SGHTS, CDR2 YDEGEE. V lost 1 base and J lost 2, with 22 bases in between. CDR3 sequence reads: CASSLFRGWEGTAGANVLTF. The CDR3 region has the DNA TGTGCCAGCAGCTTGTTTAGGGGTTGGGAAGGGACCGCTGGGGCCAACGTCCTGACTTTC. The whole variable domain, filled in from reference TRBV5-8 and TRBJ2-6, reads EAGVTQSPTHLIKTRGQQATLRCSPISGHTSVYWYQQALGLGLQFLLWYDEGEERNRGNFPPRFSGRQFPNYSSELNVNALELEDSALYLCASSLFRGWEGTAGANVLTFGAGSRLTVL.

The gene calls are TRBV4-1 and TRBJ1-1; D is possibly TRBD1 (5 bases). CDR3 size: 15 residues. Per germline, CDR1 MGHRA and CDR2 YSYEKL. V was pared by 2 bases and J by 3 bases, with 13 bases between. The CDR3, as DNA: TGCGCCAGCAGCCAACGGAGGGGTATCGACACTGAAGCTTTCTTT. It specifies CASSQRRGIDTEAFF.